Listed below are T cell receptor beta chains from one sample, sequenced in a study of blood T cell repertoires in COVID-19. Only in-frame clones appear in the TCRdb table, and some are missing; sequencing was by immunoSEQ multiplex PCR. The repertoire holds some 250,000 clones, with about four fifths as singletons. The source material was peripheral blood. The source is a woman under 30 with acute or convalescent COVID-19. Each CDR3 is given with its conserved first and last residue. D genes are given only for firm matches. Only part of the rows carry a size: once, few, many, or a class if the clone is expanded.

j_call: TRBJ1-3
v_call: TRBV9
clone_size: .
d_call: .
cdr3_aa: CASSANVKGESGNTIYF
cdr3_nt: TGTGCCAGCAGCGCAAACGTAAAAGGGGAATCTGGAAACACCATATATTTT

j_call: TRBJ2-7
v_call: TRBV27
clone_size: .
d_call: .
cdr3_aa: CASSPGTRGYEQYF
cdr3_nt: TGTGCCAGCAGTCCCGGGACTCGAGGGTACGAGCAGTACTTC

j_call: TRBJ2-1
v_call: TRBV11-2
clone_size: .
d_call: TRBD2
cdr3_aa: CASSLSLGLAGIEQFF
cdr3_nt: TGTGCCAGCAGCTTATCTCTAGGACTAGCGGGTATTGAGCAGTTCTTC

j_call: TRBJ2-7
v_call: TRBV5-1
clone_size: .
d_call: TRBD2
cdr3_aa: CASSRGLELYEQYF
cdr3_nt: TGCGCCAGCAGCAGGGGACTAGAGCTCTACGAGCAGTACTTC

j_call: TRBJ2-1
v_call: TRBV25-1
clone_size: .
d_call: TRBD1
cdr3_aa: CASSVPGTGVNEQFF
cdr3_nt: TGTGCCAGCAGTGTACCCGGGACAGGGGTCAATGAGCAGTTCTTC

j_call: TRBJ2-1
v_call: TRBV5-1
clone_size: .
d_call: .
cdr3_aa: CASSLTGVPMREQFF
cdr3_nt: TGCGCCAGCAGCTTGACGGGAGTGCCCATGAGAGAGCAGTTCTTC

j_call: TRBJ1-5
v_call: TRBV30
clone_size: few
d_call: .
cdr3_aa: CALGAGGNQPQHF
cdr3_nt: TGTGCCCTGGGGGCAGGGGGCAATCAGCCCCAGCATTTT

j_call: TRBJ2-7
v_call: TRBV7-8
clone_size: once
d_call: TRBD2
cdr3_aa: CASSLGLAGGISYEQYF
cdr3_nt: TGTGCCAGCAGCTTAGGACTAGCGGGAGGAATCTCCTACGAGCAGTACTTC

j_call: TRBJ2-7
v_call: TRBV7-9
clone_size: few
d_call: TRBD1
cdr3_aa: CASSTPGQWVEQYF
cdr3_nt: TGTGCCAGCAGCACACCGGGACAGTGGGTCGAGCAGTACTTC

j_call: TRBJ2-7
v_call: TRBV6-5
clone_size: .
d_call: TRBD2
cdr3_aa: CASRKSGVSSYEQYF
cdr3_nt: TGTGCCAGCAGAAAGAGCGGGGTTAGCTCCTACGAGCAGTACTTC

j_call: TRBJ1-4
v_call: TRBV4-1
clone_size: .
d_call: .
cdr3_aa: CASSQGHSDEKLFF
cdr3_nt: TGCGCCAGCAGTCAAGGTCATAGCGACGAAAAACTGTTTTTT

j_call: TRBJ2-1
v_call: TRBV29-1
clone_size: .
d_call: TRBD2
cdr3_aa: CSVEPLAGPGNEQFF
cdr3_nt: TGCAGCGTTGAACCCCTAGCGGGACCGGGTAATGAGCAGTTCTTC

j_call: TRBJ2-2
v_call: TRBV3-1/TRBV3-2
clone_size: .
d_call: .
cdr3_aa: CASSRRGAVTNTGELFF
cdr3_nt: TGTGCCAGCAGCCGAAGAGGAGCGGTCACGAACACCGGGGAGCTGTTTTTT

j_call: TRBJ1-3
v_call: TRBV18
clone_size: .
d_call: .
cdr3_aa: CASSPTHQGSGNTIYF
cdr3_nt: TGTGCCAGCTCACCAACCCATCAGGGGTCTGGAAACACCATATATTTT

j_call: TRBJ1-2
v_call: TRBV9
clone_size: few
d_call: .
cdr3_aa: CASSVLGTPYGYTF
cdr3_nt: TGTGCCAGCAGCGTCCTGGGGACACCTTATGGCTACACCTTC

j_call: TRBJ2-1
v_call: TRBV13
clone_size: .
d_call: TRBD2
cdr3_aa: CASSELAGSYEQFF
cdr3_nt: TGTGCCAGCAGCGAACTAGCGGGGAGCTATGAGCAGTTCTTC

j_call: TRBJ2-7
v_call: TRBV10-3
clone_size: .
d_call: TRBD1
cdr3_aa: CAISGDAGTGTYEQYF
cdr3_nt: TGTGCCATCAGTGGGGACGCCGGGACAGGGACCTACGAGCAGTACTTC

j_call: TRBJ1-4
v_call: TRBV19
clone_size: .
d_call: .
cdr3_aa: CASSIAGKLFF
cdr3_nt: TGTGCCAGTAGTATTGCGGGGAAACTGTTTTTT

j_call: TRBJ2-3
v_call: TRBV12-3/TRBV12-4
clone_size: once
d_call: .
cdr3_aa: CASSFRSDTQYF
cdr3_nt: TGTGCCAGCAGTTTTCGGTCAGATACGCAGTATTTT

j_call: TRBJ2-1
v_call: TRBV5-1
clone_size: .
d_call: TRBD1
cdr3_aa: CASSFGTGRYNEQFF
cdr3_nt: TGCGCCAGCAGCTTCGGGACAGGGAGATACAATGAGCAGTTCTTC

j_call: TRBJ2-3
v_call: TRBV29-1
clone_size: .
d_call: .
cdr3_aa: CSVGLTGTGSDTQYF
cdr3_nt: TGCAGCGTTGGGCTTACAGGGACCGGCTCAGATACGCAGTATTTT

j_call: TRBJ2-2
v_call: TRBV11-2
clone_size: .
d_call: TRBD1
cdr3_aa: CASSQEVTGGITGELFF
cdr3_nt: TGTGCCAGCAGTCAAGAGGTGACAGGGGGTATCACCGGGGAGCTGTTTTTT

j_call: TRBJ2-1
v_call: TRBV10-3
clone_size: .
d_call: .
cdr3_aa: CAISFPRRAPGRGSSYNEQFF
cdr3_nt: TGTGCCATCAGCTTCCCCCGGAGGGCCCCAGGGCGGGGAAGCTCCTACAATGAGCAGTTCTTC

j_call: TRBJ1-6
v_call: TRBV6-2/TRBV6-3
clone_size: .
d_call: .
cdr3_aa: CASSSHRNSPLHF
cdr3_nt: TGTGCCAGCAGTTCACACCGAAATTCACCCCTCCACTTT

j_call: TRBJ2-7
v_call: TRBV5-1
clone_size: .
d_call: TRBD1
cdr3_aa: CASSPDRVPYEQYF
cdr3_nt: TGCGCCAGCAGCCCGGACAGGGTCCCCTACGAGCAGTACTTC

j_call: TRBJ2-3
v_call: TRBV27
clone_size: .
d_call: .
cdr3_aa: CASSLIYLGASGGTDTQYF
cdr3_nt: TGTGCCAGCAGTTTAATCTACCTCGGAGCGTCAGGGGGCACAGATACGCAGTATTTT

j_call: TRBJ1-2
v_call: TRBV19
clone_size: once
d_call: .
cdr3_aa: CASSWGLGYGYTF
cdr3_nt: TGTGCCAGTAGCTGGGGCCTAGGCTATGGCTACACCTTC

j_call: TRBJ2-5
v_call: TRBV2
clone_size: .
d_call: TRBD1
cdr3_aa: CASRRGTGGLETQYF
cdr3_nt: TGTGCCAGCAGGAGGGGGACAGGGGGCTTGGAGACCCAGTACTTC

j_call: TRBJ1-3
v_call: TRBV6-5
clone_size: .
d_call: .
cdr3_aa: CASSLLAGNTIYF
cdr3_nt: TGTGCCAGCAGCTTATTAGCTGGAAACACCATATATTTT

j_call: TRBJ2-7
v_call: TRBV5-6
clone_size: once
d_call: .
cdr3_aa: CASSLEQPYEQYF
cdr3_nt: TGTGCCAGCAGCTTAGAACAGCCCTACGAGCAGTACTTC

j_call: TRBJ2-7
v_call: TRBV28
clone_size: .
d_call: TRBD2
cdr3_aa: CASSLVLLASGSYEQYF
cdr3_nt: TGTGCCAGCAGTTTAGTCCTTCTTGCTAGCGGGAGCTACGAGCAGTACTTC

j_call: TRBJ1-3
v_call: TRBV7-9
clone_size: .
d_call: TRBD1
cdr3_aa: CASSPPGQHYSGNTIYF
cdr3_nt: TGTGCCAGCAGCCCGCCGGGACAGCACTACTCTGGAAACACCATATATTTT

j_call: TRBJ2-1
v_call: TRBV7-9
clone_size: .
d_call: TRBD1
cdr3_aa: CASSFPSGTGDYNEQFF
cdr3_nt: TGTGCCAGCAGCTTCCCATCCGGGACAGGAGATTACAATGAGCAGTTCTTC

j_call: TRBJ2-1
v_call: TRBV6-6
clone_size: .
d_call: TRBD2
cdr3_aa: CASSPILGTSVPSEQFF
cdr3_nt: TGTGCCAGCAGTCCCATACTTGGGACTAGCGTCCCCAGTGAGCAGTTCTTC

j_call: TRBJ2-7
v_call: TRBV4-3
clone_size: once
d_call: TRBD1
cdr3_aa: CASSQYRGGYEQYF
cdr3_nt: TGCGCCAGCAGCCAATACAGGGGCGGGTACGAGCAGTACTTC

j_call: TRBJ2-3
v_call: TRBV2
clone_size: .
d_call: .
cdr3_aa: CASRGVGHSTDTQYF
cdr3_nt: TGTGCCAGCAGAGGGGTTGGGCATAGCACAGATACGCAGTATTTT

j_call: TRBJ2-2
v_call: TRBV24-1
clone_size: .
d_call: .
cdr3_aa: CATSDFGSPRVAGELFF
cdr3_nt: TGTGCCACCAGTGATTTTGGCTCGCCCAGGGTTGCCGGGGAGCTGTTTTTT

j_call: TRBJ2-1
v_call: TRBV6-2/TRBV6-3
clone_size: .
d_call: .
cdr3_aa: CASSKDWHNIEQFF
cdr3_nt: TGTGCCAGCAGTAAAGATTGGCATAACATTGAGCAGTTCTTC

j_call: TRBJ1-1
v_call: TRBV3-1/TRBV3-2
clone_size: once
d_call: TRBD1
cdr3_aa: CASSQGQGSTEAFF
cdr3_nt: TGTGCCAGCAGCCAAGGACAGGGAAGCACTGAAGCTTTCTTT

j_call: TRBJ2-1
v_call: TRBV18
clone_size: .
d_call: TRBD1
cdr3_aa: CASSSRQGFDNEQFF
cdr3_nt: TGTGCCAGCTCATCAAGACAGGGGTTTGACAATGAGCAGTTCTTC

j_call: TRBJ2-7
v_call: TRBV5-1
clone_size: .
d_call: TRBD1
cdr3_aa: CASSLGHRTGDEQYF
cdr3_nt: TGCGCCAGCAGCTTGGGTCATAGGACAGGGGACGAGCAGTACTTC

j_call: TRBJ2-1
v_call: TRBV19
clone_size: .
d_call: TRBD2
cdr3_aa: CASSPRTSGSNEQFF
cdr3_nt: TGTGCCAGTAGCCCAAGGACTAGCGGGAGCAATGAGCAGTTCTTC

j_call: TRBJ2-7
v_call: TRBV9
clone_size: .
d_call: TRBD1
cdr3_aa: CASSIGQEYEQYF
cdr3_nt: TGTGCCAGCAGCATCGGACAGGAGTACGAGCAGTACTTC

j_call: TRBJ1-2
v_call: TRBV27
clone_size: .
d_call: .
cdr3_aa: CASRYGSYGYTF
cdr3_nt: TGTGCCAGCAGATACGGGAGCTATGGCTACACCTTC

j_call: TRBJ1-4
v_call: TRBV19
clone_size: .
d_call: .
cdr3_aa: CASSMGWGPDEKLFF
cdr3_nt: TGTGCCAGTAGTATGGGTTGGGGGCCCGATGAAAAACTGTTTTTT

j_call: TRBJ1-6
v_call: TRBV6-5
clone_size: .
d_call: .
cdr3_aa: CASASSYNSPLHF
cdr3_nt: TGTGCCAGCGCGAGCTCCTATAATTCACCCCTCCACTTT

j_call: TRBJ2-5
v_call: TRBV7-2
clone_size: .
d_call: TRBD2
cdr3_aa: CASSFFAGGETQYF
cdr3_nt: TGTGCCAGCAGCTTTTTCGCGGGAGGAGAGACCCAGTACTTC

j_call: TRBJ2-7
v_call: TRBV29-1
clone_size: .
d_call: .
cdr3_aa: CSVLAADRTYEQYF
cdr3_nt: TGCAGCGTTCTTGCGGCGGACAGAACCTACGAGCAGTACTTC

j_call: TRBJ2-1
v_call: TRBV3-1/TRBV3-2
clone_size: .
d_call: TRBD2
cdr3_aa: CASSPLTSGDNNEQFF
cdr3_nt: TGTGCCAGCAGCCCTCTGACTAGCGGGGATAACAATGAGCAGTTCTTC

j_call: TRBJ2-4
v_call: TRBV7-2
clone_size: once
d_call: TRBD2
cdr3_aa: CASSWTAGGPGGNIQYF
cdr3_nt: TGTGCCAGCAGCTGGACAGCGGGAGGGCCGGGGGGAAACATTCAGTACTTC